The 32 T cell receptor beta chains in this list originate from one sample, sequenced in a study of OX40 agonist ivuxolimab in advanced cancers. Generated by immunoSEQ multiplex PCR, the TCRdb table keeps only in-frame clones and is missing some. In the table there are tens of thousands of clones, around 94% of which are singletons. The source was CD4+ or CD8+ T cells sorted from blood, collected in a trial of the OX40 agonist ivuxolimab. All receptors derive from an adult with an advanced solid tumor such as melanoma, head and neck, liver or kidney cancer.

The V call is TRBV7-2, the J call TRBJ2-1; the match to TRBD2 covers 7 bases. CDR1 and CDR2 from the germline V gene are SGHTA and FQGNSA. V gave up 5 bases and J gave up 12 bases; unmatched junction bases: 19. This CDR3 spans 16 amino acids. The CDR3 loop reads CASSNPRRGAGVGQFF. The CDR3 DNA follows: TGTGCCAGCAGCAACCCAAGGCGGGGTGCGGGAGTTGGGCAGTTCTTC.

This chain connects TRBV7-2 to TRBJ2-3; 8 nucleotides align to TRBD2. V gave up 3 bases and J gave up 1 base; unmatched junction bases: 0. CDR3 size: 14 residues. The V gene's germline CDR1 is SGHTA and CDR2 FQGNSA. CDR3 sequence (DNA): TGTGCCAGCAGCTTGACTAGCGGCACAGATACGCAGTATTTT. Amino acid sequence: CASSLTSGTDTQYF.

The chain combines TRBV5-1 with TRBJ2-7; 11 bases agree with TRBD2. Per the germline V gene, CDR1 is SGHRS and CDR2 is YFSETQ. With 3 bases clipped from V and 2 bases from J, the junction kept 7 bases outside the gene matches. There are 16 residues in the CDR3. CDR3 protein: CASSSVGTSGTYEQYF. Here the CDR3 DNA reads TGCGCCAGCAGCTCTGTCGGGACTAGCGGAACCTACGAGCAGTACTTC.

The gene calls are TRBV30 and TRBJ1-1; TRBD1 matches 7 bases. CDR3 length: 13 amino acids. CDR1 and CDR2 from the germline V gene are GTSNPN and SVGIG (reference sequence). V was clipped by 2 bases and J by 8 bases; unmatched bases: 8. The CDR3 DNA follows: TGTGCCTGGAGTCTTTGGGAGGGGGCCGAAGCTTTCTTT. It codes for CAWSLWEGAEAFF.

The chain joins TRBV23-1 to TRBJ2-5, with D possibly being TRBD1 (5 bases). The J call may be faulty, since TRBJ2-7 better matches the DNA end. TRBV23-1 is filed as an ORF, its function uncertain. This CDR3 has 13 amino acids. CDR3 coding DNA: TGCCTACCCTGGACACCTGCCTGCTACGAGCAGTACTTC. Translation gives CLPWTPACYEQYF.

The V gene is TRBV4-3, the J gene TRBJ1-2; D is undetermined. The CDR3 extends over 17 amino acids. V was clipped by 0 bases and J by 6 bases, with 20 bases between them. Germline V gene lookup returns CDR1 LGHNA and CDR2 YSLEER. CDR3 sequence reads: CASSQDRSLRGRNGYTF. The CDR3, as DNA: TGCGCCAGCAGCCAAGATCGCTCCTTGAGAGGGCGTAATGGCTACACCTTC.

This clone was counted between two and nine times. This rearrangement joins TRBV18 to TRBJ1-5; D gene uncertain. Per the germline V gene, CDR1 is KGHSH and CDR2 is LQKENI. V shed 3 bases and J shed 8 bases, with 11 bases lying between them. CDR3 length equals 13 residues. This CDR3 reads CASSPDTSEPQHF. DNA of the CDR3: TGTGCCAGCTCACCCGATACAAGTGAGCCCCAGCATTTT.

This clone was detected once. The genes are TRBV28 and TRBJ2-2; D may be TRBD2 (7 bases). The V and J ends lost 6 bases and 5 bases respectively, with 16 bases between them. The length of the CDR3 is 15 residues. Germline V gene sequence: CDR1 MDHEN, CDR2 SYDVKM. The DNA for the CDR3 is TGTGCCAGCAGCCCGGGGGGCGCAGGGACCGGGGAGCTGTTTTTT. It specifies CASSPGGAGTGELFF.

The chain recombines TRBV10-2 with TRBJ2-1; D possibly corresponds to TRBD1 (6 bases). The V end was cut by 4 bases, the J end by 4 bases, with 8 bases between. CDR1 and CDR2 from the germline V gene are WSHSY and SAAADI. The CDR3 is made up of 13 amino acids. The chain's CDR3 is CASSVQGYNEQFF. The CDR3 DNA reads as TGCGCCAGCAGTGTACAGGGATACAATGAGCAGTTCTTC.

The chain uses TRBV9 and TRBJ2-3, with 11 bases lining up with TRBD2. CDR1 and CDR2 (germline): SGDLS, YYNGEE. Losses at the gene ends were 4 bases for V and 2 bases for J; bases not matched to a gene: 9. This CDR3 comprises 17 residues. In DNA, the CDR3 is TGTGCCAGCAGCCCCCGGCAGGGACTAGCGGTCACAGATACGCAGTATTTT. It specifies CASSPRQGLAVTDTQYF.

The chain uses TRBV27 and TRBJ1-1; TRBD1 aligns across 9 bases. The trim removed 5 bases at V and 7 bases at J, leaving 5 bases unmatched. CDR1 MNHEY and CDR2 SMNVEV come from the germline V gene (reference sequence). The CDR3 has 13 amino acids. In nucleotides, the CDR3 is TGTGCCAGCAGTCCGACAGGGGGTGGTGAAGCTTTCTTT. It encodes CASSPTGGGEAFF.

The CDR3 is CASSLRRDYRTRWETQYF. DNA for the CDR3: TGTGCCAGCAGCTTAAGGCGGGACTACAGGACGAGATGGGAGACCCAGTACTTC. The genes are TRBV7-9 and TRBJ2-5; 7 nucleotides agree with TRBD2. In germline, CDR1 is SEHNR, CDR2 FQNEAQ (reference sequence). This CDR3 region has 18 residues. Losses at the gene ends were 2 bases for V and 5 bases for J; bases not matched to a gene: 17.

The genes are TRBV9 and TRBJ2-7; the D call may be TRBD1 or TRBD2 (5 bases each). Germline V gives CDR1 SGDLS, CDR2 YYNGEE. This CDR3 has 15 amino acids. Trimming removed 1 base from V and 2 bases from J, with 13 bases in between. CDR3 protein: CASSVHTGTAYEQYF. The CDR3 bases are TGTGCCAGCAGCGTACATACCGGGACGGCCTACGAGCAGTACTTC.

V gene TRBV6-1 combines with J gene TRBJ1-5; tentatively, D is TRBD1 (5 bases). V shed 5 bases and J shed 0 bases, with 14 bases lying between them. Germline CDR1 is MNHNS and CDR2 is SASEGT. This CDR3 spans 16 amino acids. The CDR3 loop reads CASSQGHPYSNQPQHF. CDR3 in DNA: TGTGCCAGCAGTCAAGGACACCCTTATAGCAATCAGCCCCAGCATTTT.

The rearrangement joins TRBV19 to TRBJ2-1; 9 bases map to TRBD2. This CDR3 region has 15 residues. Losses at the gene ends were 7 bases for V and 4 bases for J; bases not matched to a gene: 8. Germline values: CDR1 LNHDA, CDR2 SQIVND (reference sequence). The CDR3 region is CASTSPSGTYNEQFF. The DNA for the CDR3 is TGTGCCAGTACCTCTCCTAGCGGGACTTACAATGAGCAGTTCTTC.

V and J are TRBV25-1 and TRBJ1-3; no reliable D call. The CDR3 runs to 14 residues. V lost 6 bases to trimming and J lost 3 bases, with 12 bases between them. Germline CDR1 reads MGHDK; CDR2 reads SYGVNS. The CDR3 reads CASSDTRVGNTIYF. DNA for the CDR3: TGTGCCAGCAGCGACACGCGGGTTGGAAACACCATATATTTT. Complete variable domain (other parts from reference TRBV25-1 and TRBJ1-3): EADIYQTPRYLVIGTGKKITLECSQTMGHDKMYWYQQDPGMELHLIHYSYGVNSTEKGDLSSESTVSRIRTEHFPLTLESARPSHTSQYLCASSDTRVGNTIYFGEGSWLTVV.

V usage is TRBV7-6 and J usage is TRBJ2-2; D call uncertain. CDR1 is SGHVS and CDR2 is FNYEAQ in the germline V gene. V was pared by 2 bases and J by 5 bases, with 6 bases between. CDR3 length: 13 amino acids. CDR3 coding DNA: TGTGCCAGCAGCTTAAGAGTAACCGGGGAGCTGTTTTTT. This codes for CASSLRVTGELFF. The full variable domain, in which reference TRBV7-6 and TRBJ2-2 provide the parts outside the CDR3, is GAGVSQSPRYKVTKRGQDVALRCDPISGHVSLYWYRQALGQGPEFLTYFNYEAQQDKSGLPNDRFSAERPEGSISTLTIQRTEQRDSAMYRCASSLRVTGELFFGEGSRLTVL.

DNA for the CDR3: TGCGCCAGCAGAGGGAATTCCGGGGCGGACGAGCAGTACTTC. It is translated as CASRGNSGADEQYF. The chain carries TRBV5-1 and TRBJ2-7; D possibly matches TRBD1 or TRBD2 (5 bases each). Germline V gene sequence: CDR1 SGHRS, CDR2 YFSETQ. The CDR3 runs 14 residues. Between the trimmed V and J ends, which lost 5 bases and 5 bases, there was a span of 17 bases.

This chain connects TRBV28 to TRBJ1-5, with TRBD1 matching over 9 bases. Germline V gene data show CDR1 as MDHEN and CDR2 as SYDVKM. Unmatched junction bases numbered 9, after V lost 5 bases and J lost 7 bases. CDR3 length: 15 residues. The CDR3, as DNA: TGTGCCAGCAGTCCCCGGACAGGGGTTTTGCAGCCCCAGCATTTT. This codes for CASSPRTGVLQPQHF.

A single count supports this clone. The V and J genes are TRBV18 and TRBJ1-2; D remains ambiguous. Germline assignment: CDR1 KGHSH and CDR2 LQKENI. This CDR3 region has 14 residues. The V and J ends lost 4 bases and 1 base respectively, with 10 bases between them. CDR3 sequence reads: CASSQDGNNYGYTF. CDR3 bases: TGTGCCAGCTCACAGGACGGAAATAACTATGGCTACACCTTC.

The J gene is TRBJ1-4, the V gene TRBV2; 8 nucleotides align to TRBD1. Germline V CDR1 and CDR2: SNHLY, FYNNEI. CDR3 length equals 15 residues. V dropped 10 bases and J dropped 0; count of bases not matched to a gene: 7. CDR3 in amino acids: CANRGTGATNEKLFF. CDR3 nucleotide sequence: TGTGCCAACAGGGGGACAGGTGCAACTAATGAAAAACTGTTTTTT. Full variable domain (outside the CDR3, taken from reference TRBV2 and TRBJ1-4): EPEVTQTPSHQVTQMGQEVILRCVPISNHLYFYWYRQILGQKVEFLVSFYNNEISEKSEIFDDQFSVERPDGSNFTLKIRSTKLEDSAMYFCANRGTGATNEKLFFGSGTQLSVL.

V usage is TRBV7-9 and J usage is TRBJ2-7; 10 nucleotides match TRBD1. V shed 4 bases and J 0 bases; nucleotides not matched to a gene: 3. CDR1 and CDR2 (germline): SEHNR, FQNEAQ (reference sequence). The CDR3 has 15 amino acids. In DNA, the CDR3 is TGTGCCAGCAGCTGGGGACAGGGGAGCTCCTACGAGCAGTACTTC. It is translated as CASSWGQGSSYEQYF.

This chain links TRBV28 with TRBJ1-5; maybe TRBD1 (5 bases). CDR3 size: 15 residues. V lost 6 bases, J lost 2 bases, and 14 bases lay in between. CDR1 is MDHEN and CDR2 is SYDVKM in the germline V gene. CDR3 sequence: CASREIPGGNQPQHF. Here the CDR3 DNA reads TGTGCCAGCAGAGAGATCCCGGGGGGCAATCAGCCCCAGCATTTT.

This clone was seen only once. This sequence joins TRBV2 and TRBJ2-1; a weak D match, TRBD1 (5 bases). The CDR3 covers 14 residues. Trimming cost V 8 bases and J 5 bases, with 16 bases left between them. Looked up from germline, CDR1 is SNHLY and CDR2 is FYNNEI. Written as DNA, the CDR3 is TGTGCCAGCGGCGACACAGGAAAACACAATGAGCAGTTCTTC. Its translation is CASGDTGKHNEQFF.

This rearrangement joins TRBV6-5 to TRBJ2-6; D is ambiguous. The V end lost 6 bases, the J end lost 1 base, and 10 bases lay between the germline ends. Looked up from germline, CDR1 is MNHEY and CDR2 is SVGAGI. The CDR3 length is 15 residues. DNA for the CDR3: TGTGCCAGCAGGCCAACAAGATCTGGGGCCAACGTCCTGACTTTC. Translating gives CASRPTRSGANVLTF.

This CDR3 reads CASTRMGLAGVGGQFF. In DNA, the CDR3 is TGCGCCAGCACCAGAATGGGACTAGCGGGAGTCGGGGGGCAGTTCTTC. The chain is built from TRBV10-2 and TRBJ2-1; TRBD2 matches at 14 bases. Unmatched junction bases numbered 14, after V lost 7 bases and J lost 12 bases. Germline V lookup: CDR1 WSHSY, CDR2 SAAADI. The CDR3 contains 16 residues.

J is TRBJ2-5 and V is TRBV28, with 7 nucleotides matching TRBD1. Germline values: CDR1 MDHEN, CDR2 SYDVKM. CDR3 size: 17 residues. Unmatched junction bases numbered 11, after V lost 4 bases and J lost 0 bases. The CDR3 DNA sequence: TGTGCCAGCAGTTCTCCTGGACAGGCGAAGTACCAAGAGACCCAGTACTTC. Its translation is CASSSPGQAKYQETQYF.

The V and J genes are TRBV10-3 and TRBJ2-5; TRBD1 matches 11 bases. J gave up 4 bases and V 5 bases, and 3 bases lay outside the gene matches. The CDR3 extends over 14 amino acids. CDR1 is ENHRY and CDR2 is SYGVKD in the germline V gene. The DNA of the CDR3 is TGTGCCATCAGTCCGGGACAGGGGGTAGAGACCCAGTACTTC. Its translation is CAISPGQGVETQYF.

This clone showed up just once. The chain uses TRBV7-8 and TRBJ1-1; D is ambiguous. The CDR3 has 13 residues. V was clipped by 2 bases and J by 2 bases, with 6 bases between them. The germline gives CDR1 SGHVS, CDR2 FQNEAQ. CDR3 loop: CASSLSHNTEAFF. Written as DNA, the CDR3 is TGTGCCAGCAGCTTAAGCCATAACACTGAAGCTTTCTTT.

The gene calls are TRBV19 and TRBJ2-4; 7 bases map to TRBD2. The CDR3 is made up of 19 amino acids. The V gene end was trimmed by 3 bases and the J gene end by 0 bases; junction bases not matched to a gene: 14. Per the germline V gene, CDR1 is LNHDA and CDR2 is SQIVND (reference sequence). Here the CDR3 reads CASSIEGTTSTPAKNIQYF. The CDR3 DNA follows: TGTGCCAGTAGTATTGAGGGGACTACTAGCACCCCAGCCAAAAACATTCAGTACTTC.

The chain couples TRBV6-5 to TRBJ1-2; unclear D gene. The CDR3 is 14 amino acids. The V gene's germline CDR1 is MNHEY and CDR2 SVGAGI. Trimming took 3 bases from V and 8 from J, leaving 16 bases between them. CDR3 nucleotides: TGTGCCAGCAGTTATAACCAGAGGTTGGGGGGCTACACCTTC. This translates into CASSYNQRLGGYTF.

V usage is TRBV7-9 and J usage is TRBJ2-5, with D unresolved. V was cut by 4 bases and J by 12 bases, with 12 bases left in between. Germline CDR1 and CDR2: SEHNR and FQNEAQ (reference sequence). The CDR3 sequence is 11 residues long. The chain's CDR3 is CASSSSQSEYF. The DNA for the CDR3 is TGTGCCAGCAGCTCGTCCCAATCCGAGTACTTC.